The source of this TCR beta chain is a study of CXCR3-negative and CXCR3-positive naive CD8 T cells. The study's findings and limits: Partially decreased CXCR3 expression was recorded after cryopreservation, and fresh PBMCs were used in most assays. For memory CD8+ cells diversity was much lower, but both naive subsets had comparably high diversity.

In the case of this clonotype: Its antigen is unidentified.

A CD45RO-CCR7+CD27+CD95- profile was what naive CD8+ T cells displayed. The libraries of TRB cDNA were prepared using 5' RACE with UMI labels. TCRdb re-called the 5' RACE reads and gives one entry per CDR3 protein, without DNA. This sample's clone table lists some 130,000 distinct CDR3 sequences. The CDR3 loop spans 17 amino acids. CDR1 is KGHDR, CDR2 SFDVKD, per germline. The chain uses TRBV24-1 and TRBJ2-7; TCRdb picks TRBD2, but there is no DNA to check that call. Sequencing was done on a sample of naive CXCR3- CD8+ T cells from blood. Subset here: CD45RO-CCR7+CD27+CD95- naive CD8+ T cells lacking CXCR3 (TNR3-). The clonotype was recovered from a human donor in good health. Some clones in this sample may be carry-over from other donors' samples. This CDR3 reads CATSPDPGLAGPYEQYF.